This passage covers 11 T cell receptor beta chains from one sample sequenced in a study of blood T cell repertoires in COVID-19. The method was immunoSEQ multiplex PCR; TCRdb's version includes in-frame clones alone and lacks a portion of them. Of about 48,000 clones listed, 65% to 90% are singletons. The sequenced sample was peripheral blood. These receptors were taken from an elderly woman with acute or convalescent COVID-19.

This clone was seen a few times. J is TRBJ1-3 and V is TRBV29-1; 9 bases are shared with TRBD1. Germline V CDR1 and CDR2: SQVTM, ANQGSEA. The CDR3 extends over 11 amino acids. Germline trimming cut 7 bases from V and 7 bases from J; bases unmatched to any gene: 2. In nucleotides, the CDR3 is TGCAGCGCGGGACAGGGTAACACCATATATTTT. Amino acid sequence: CSAGQGNTIYF.

The rearrangement uses TRBV6-1 and TRBJ1-3; the D gene is possibly TRBD1 (6 bases). This CDR3 has 14 residues. Germline lookup yields CDR1 MNHNS and CDR2 SASEGT. Deletions cut 2 bases from V and 4 bases from J, with 9 bases between. The CDR3, as DNA: TGTGCCAGCAGTGAATCAGGGGCGGGAAACACCATATATTTT. Protein sequence: CASSESGAGNTIYF.

The V and J genes are TRBV19 and TRBJ1-5; 8 bases map to TRBD1. CDR3 length equals 15 residues. The J segment lost 5 bases and the V segment lost 1 base, leaving 4 bases of the junction unmatched. Germline assignment: CDR1 LNHDA and CDR2 SQIVND (reference sequence). The CDR3 loop reads CASSIATGEDQPQHF. The DNA for the CDR3 is TGTGCCAGTAGTATAGCGACAGGGGAGGATCAGCCCCAGCATTTT.

The chain uses TRBV27 and TRBJ1-1; tentatively, D is TRBD1 (6 bases). CDR3 length: 14 residues. V was pared by 5 bases and J by 6 bases, with 16 bases between. Per germline, CDR1 MNHEY and CDR2 SMNVEV (reference sequence). For the CDR3, the DNA is TGTGCCAGCAGTCCACCTACAGGGAGGGCTGAAGCTTTCTTT. It codes for CASSPPTGRAEAFF.

V and J are TRBV11-2 and TRBJ2-6, with TRBD1 matching 10 bases. The CDR3 loop spans 17 amino acids. The germline gives CDR1 SGHAT, CDR2 FQNNGV. V dropped 2 bases and J dropped 4; count of bases not matched to a gene: 5. The CDR3 is CASSLWGQGTGANVLTF. The CDR3 bases are TGTGCCAGCAGCTTATGGGGACAGGGGACAGGGGCCAACGTCCTGACTTTC.

The chain combines TRBV4-1 with TRBJ1-4; D is undetermined. Germline lookup yields CDR1 MGHRA and CDR2 YSYEKL. The CDR3 has 14 amino acids. Trimming removed 4 bases from V and 5 bases from J, with 11 bases in between. In DNA form, the CDR3 reads TGCGCCAGCAGCCCGCCCGGGAGAAATGAAAAACTGTTTTTT. Translated, it gives CASSPPGRNEKLFF.

In DNA, the CDR3 is TGTGCCAGTAGTATCGGGACAGTGAACACTGAAGCTTTCTTT. It is translated as CASSIGTVNTEAFF. The rearrangement links TRBV19 to TRBJ1-1, with 7 positions matching TRBD1. CDR1 and CDR2 (germline): LNHDA, SQIVND (reference sequence). The J segment lost 0 bases and the V segment lost 3 bases, leaving 1 base of the junction unmatched. This CDR3 comprises 14 residues. Looking up the rest from reference TRBV19 and TRBJ1-1 gives the full variable domain: DGGITQSPKYLFRKEGQNVTLSCEQNLNHDAMYWYRQDPGQGLRLIYYSQIVNDFQKGDIAEGYSVSREKKESFPLTVTSAQKNPTAFYLCASSIGTVNTEAFFGQGTRLTVV.

V and J are TRBV5-6 and TRBJ1-1; 8 bases match TRBD1. This CDR3 region has 15 residues. The V gene end was trimmed by 4 bases and the J gene end by 4 bases; junction bases not matched to a gene: 9. Germline V gene lookup returns CDR1 SGHDT and CDR2 YYEEEE. The CDR3 DNA reads TGTGCCAGCAGCCCGGACAGGGCACGGGGCACTGAAGCTTTCTTT. As protein: CASSPDRARGTEAFF.

V gene TRBV9 combines with J gene TRBJ1-1; D is possibly TRBD1 (6 bases). Germline values: CDR1 SGDLS, CDR2 YYNGEE. The CDR3 sequence is 15 residues long. Between the trimmed V and J ends, which lost 4 bases and 6 bases, there was a span of 19 bases. CDR3 protein: CASSSQPGANAEAFF. CDR3 coding DNA: TGTGCCAGCAGCTCCCAGCCAGGGGCTAATGCTGAAGCTTTCTTT. Variable domain in full (rest from reference TRBV9 and TRBJ1-1): DSGVTQTPKHLITATGQRVTLRCSPRSGDLSVYWYQQSLDQGLQFLIQYYNGEERAKGNILERFSAQQFPDLHSELNLSSLELGDSALYFCASSSQPGANAEAFFGQGTRLTVV.

CDR3 nucleotide sequence: TGTGCAGGGGGGGCATACTCTGGAAACACCATATATTTT. Encoded protein: CAGGAYSGNTIYF. The genes are TRBV6-5 and TRBJ1-3, with D perhaps TRBD1 (6 bases). Germline-derived CDR1 and CDR2 are MNHEY and SVGAGI. This CDR3 spans 13 amino acids.

The genes are TRBV11-2 and TRBJ1-1; the D gene is possibly TRBD1 (5 bases). Trimming removed 2 bases from V and 0 bases from J, with 13 bases in between. The CDR3 runs 16 residues. Germline lookup yields CDR1 SGHAT and CDR2 FQNNGV. The CDR3, as DNA: TGTGCCAGCAGCTTAAGATGGGGCCTGATGAACACTGAAGCTTTCTTT. This translates into CASSLRWGLMNTEAFF.